This TCR beta chain was sequenced for a study of long-term antiretroviral therapy in people with HIV. Germline CDR1 is MNHEY and CDR2 is SMNVEV (reference sequence). The CDR3 length is 12 residues. Trimming removed 3 bases at V and 5 bases at J, with 8 bases between. At the survey level, the v3.0 immunoSEQ assay was run. Only in-frame clones appear in the TCRdb table, and some are missing; sequencing was by immunoSEQ multiplex PCR. The data show some 25,000 clones, with about 91% seen just once and 5% to 6.5% held by the top ten. This clone was recorded once. This clonotype originated in a man aged 30-40 years with HIV. The sample in question was unsorted PBMCs, obtained about 4.5 years after starting antiretroviral therapy. V is TRBV27 and J is TRBJ2-7; perhaps TRBD1 as D (5 bases). This CDR3 reads CASSFWGNEQYF. CDR3 DNA sequence: TGTGCCAGCAGTTTTTGGGGCAACGAGCAGTACTTC.